The source of this TCR beta chain is a study of identical twins. Overall study results and limits: Cross-sectional statistics underpinned the conclusions; the same donors were not followed. Zero-insertion findings could be partly confounded by invariant cells (MAIT and iNKT cells). Models underestimated how often monozygotic twins shared out-of-frame TCR alpha. A lower insertion count was a feature of abundant cord blood beta clonotypes, with no such feature in memory repertoires.

Each CDR3 protein is one row after TCRdb ran MiXCR on the 5' RACE reads. The sample shows 400,000 to 550,000 distinct CDR3 sequences, roughly an eighth of them seen only once. This CDR3 is built from 13 residues. Germline CDR1 and CDR2: DFQATT and SNEGSKA (reference sequence). Note on this clonotype: No antigen is known for it.

These sequences were also reported in another study, on yellow fever vaccine responses in identical twins.

Sequencing was performed on CD4+ T cells sorted from blood. This TCR came from a woman younger than 30 in good health. J is TRBJ2-5 and V is TRBV20-1; TRBD2 might be the D (6 bases). The CDR3 coding sequence is TGCAGGGAAGAGGGGTCTAGCGAGGAGACCCAGTACTTC. It specifies CREEGSSEETQYF.